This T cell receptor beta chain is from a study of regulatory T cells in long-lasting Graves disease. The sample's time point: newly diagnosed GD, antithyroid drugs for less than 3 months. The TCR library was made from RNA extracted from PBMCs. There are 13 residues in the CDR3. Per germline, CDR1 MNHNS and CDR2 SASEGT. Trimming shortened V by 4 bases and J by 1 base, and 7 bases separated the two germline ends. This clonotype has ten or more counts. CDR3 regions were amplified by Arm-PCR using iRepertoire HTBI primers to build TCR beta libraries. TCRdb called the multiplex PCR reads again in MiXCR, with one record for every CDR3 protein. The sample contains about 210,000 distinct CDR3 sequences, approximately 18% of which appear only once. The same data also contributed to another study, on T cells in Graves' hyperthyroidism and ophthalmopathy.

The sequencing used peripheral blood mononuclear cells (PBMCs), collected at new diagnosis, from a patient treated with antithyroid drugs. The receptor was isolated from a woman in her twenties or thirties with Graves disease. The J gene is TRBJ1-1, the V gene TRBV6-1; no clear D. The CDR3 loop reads CASSVGSNTEAFF. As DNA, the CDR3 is TGTGCCAGCAGTGTAGGGTCGAACACTGAAGCTTTCTTT.